This T cell receptor beta chain was profiled in a study of cytomegalovirus exposure and HLA in healthy donors. Study findings and constraints: Most TCR sequences showed up rarely, but some public TCRs showed up in many donors.

From the 120-subject validation cohort, which was separate from the approximately 700-subject first cohort, the donors were drawn. Germline CDR1 and CDR2: LNHNV and YYDKDF (reference sequence). With V trimmed by 8 bases and J by 4 bases, 7 bases remained unmatched. The CDR3 spans 13 residues. As for this clone: Its antigen is currently unknown.

The assay was immunoSEQ multiplex PCR, and TCRdb's table has in-frame clones only and misses some. The sample carries more than 95,000 clones, 94% recorded once. This sequence was found in a woman aged 18 to 35 in good health and CMV-seronegative. What was sequenced was PBMCs. The chain combines TRBV15 with TRBJ1-1; 7 bases agree with TRBD1. The CDR3 nucleotides are TGTGCCACCTTAGAGGGGGCGGGCACTGAAGCTTTCTTT. As protein: CATLEGAGTEAFF.